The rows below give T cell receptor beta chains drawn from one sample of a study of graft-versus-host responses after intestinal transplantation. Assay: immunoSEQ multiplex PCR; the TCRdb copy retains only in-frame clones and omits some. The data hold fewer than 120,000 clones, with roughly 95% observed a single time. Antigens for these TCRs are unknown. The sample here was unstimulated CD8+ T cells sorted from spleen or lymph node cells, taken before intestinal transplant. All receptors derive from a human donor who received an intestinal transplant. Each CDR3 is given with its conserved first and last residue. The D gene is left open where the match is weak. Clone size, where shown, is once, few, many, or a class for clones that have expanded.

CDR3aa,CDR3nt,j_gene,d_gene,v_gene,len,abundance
CASSLLPFGDTQYF,TGTGCCAGCAGTCTCCTCCCTTTCGGAGATACGCAGTATTTT,TRBJ2-3,NA,TRBV27,14,NA
CASSSTGYSYEQYF,TGCGCCAGCAGCTCGACAGGGTACTCCTACGAGCAGTACTTC,TRBJ2-7,TRBD1,TRBV5-1,14,NA
CASSLAYNEQFF,TGTGCCAGCAGCTTAGCCTACAATGAGCAGTTCTTC,TRBJ2-1,NA,TRBV7-6,12,NA
CASSLSAGNTEAFF,TGTGCCAGCAGCCTCAGTGCGGGGAACACTGAAGCTTTCTTT,TRBJ1-1,NA,TRBV9,14,NA
CATSRARDSNYNEQFF,TGTGCCACCAGCAGAGCACGGGACTCAAACTACAATGAGCAGTTCTTC,TRBJ2-1,NA,TRBV15,16,NA
CASSLVPRASATDTQYF,TGTGCCAGCAGCTTAGTCCCCCGTGCTAGCGCAACAGATACGCAGTATTTT,TRBJ2-3,NA,TRBV11-2,17,NA
CASSGPGQGISSTDTQYF,TGTGCCAGCAGCGGACCGGGACAGGGGATTTCTAGCACAGATACGCAGTATTTT,TRBJ2-3,TRBD1,TRBV9,18,NA
CATGVRVITEAFF,TGTGCCACCGGCGTCAGGGTGATCACTGAAGCTTTCTTT,TRBJ1-1,NA,TRBV14,13,NA
CASSTSFQGTYEQYF,TGTGCCAGCAGCACAAGCTTCCAGGGGACTTACGAGCAGTACTTC,TRBJ2-7,NA,TRBV7-9,15,NA
CASSPGLAGETQYF,TGCGCCAGCAGCCCGGGACTAGCGGGAGAGACCCAGTACTTC,TRBJ2-5,TRBD2,TRBV4-1,14,NA
CASSSSSYEQYF,TGTGCCAGCAGCTCGAGCTCCTACGAGCAGTACTTC,TRBJ2-7,NA,TRBV7-2,12,once
CASSTPLAGGPYNEQFF,TGTGCCAGCAGCACTCCACTAGCGGGAGGACCATACAATGAGCAGTTCTTC,TRBJ2-1,TRBD2,TRBV11-2,17,NA
CASSLSGLAGGTTYNEQFF,TGTGCCAGCAGTTTATCGGGACTAGCGGGAGGTACCACCTACAATGAGCAGTTCTTC,TRBJ2-1,TRBD2,TRBV27,19,NA
CASSVEGENTEAFF,TGTGCCAGCAGCGTGGAAGGTGAGAACACTGAAGCTTTCTTT,TRBJ1-1,NA,TRBV9,14,NA
CASSGLAEQYF,TGTGCCAGCAGTGGGCTAGCCGAGCAGTACTTC,TRBJ2-7,NA,TRBV6-1,11,NA
CSGYPLAAGNYGYTF,TGCAGCGGATACCCTCTGGCGGCGGGCAACTATGGCTACACCTTC,TRBJ1-2,NA,TRBV29-1,15,once